What follows describes a single T cell receptor (beta chain). The data derive from a study of OX40 agonist ivuxolimab in advanced cancers. Study at large: Partial response was recorded in three patients: one hepatocellular carcinoma and two cutaneous melanoma cases.

The CDR3 consists of 14 residues. Germline assignment: CDR1 SGHTA and CDR2 FQGNSA. The ends lost 4 bases at V and 0 bases at J; junction bases unmatched: 2. TCRdb's copy holds only in-frame clones and misses some; the assay was immunoSEQ multiplex PCR. This sample yields 65,000 to 80,000 clones, of which around 82% are seen a single time; 8.2% belongs to the top ten. Peripheral blood came from all dose cohorts at three timepoints. Material: CD4+ or CD8+ T cells sorted from blood, obtained in a trial of the OX40 agonist ivuxolimab. The source of this sequence is an adult with an advanced solid tumor such as melanoma, head and neck, liver or kidney cancer. The chain employs TRBV7-2 and TRBJ2-7, with TRBD1 matching 8 bases. In nucleotides, the CDR3 is TGTGCCAGCAGCTCCACAGGGGGCTCCTACGAGCAGTACTTC. Translation: CASSSTGGSYEQYF. Full variable domain (outside the CDR3, taken from reference TRBV7-2 and TRBJ2-7): GAGVSQSPSNKVTEKGKDVELRCDPISGHTALYWYRQSLGQGLEFLIYFQGNSAPDKSGLPSDRFSAERTGGSVSTLTIQRTQQEDSAVYLCASSSTGGSYEQYFGPGTRLTVT.